These 17 T cell receptor beta chains came from one sample sequenced in a study of T cell responses to AZD1222 COVID-19 vaccine. The method was immunoSEQ multiplex PCR; TCRdb's version includes in-frame clones alone and lacks a portion of them. The data hold about 120,000 clones, with 80% to 90% observed a single time. The sequencing used peripheral blood, collected on day 0 of AZD1222 vaccination. These receptors came from an adult in good health.

The V call is TRBV7-3, the J call TRBJ2-1; tentative D call: TRBD2 (6 bases). Germline values: CDR1 SGHTA, CDR2 FQGTGA. The CDR3 consists of 12 residues. V was trimmed by 1 base and J by 12 bases, leaving 10 bases between them. CDR3 amino acids: CASSLMGGPQFF. CDR3 nucleotide sequence: TGTGCCAGCAGCTTAATGGGAGGACCGCAGTTCTTC.

The chain combines TRBV30 with TRBJ1-6; TRBD1 matches 7 bases. The length of the CDR3 is 17 residues. The trim removed 2 bases at V and 2 bases at J, leaving 9 bases unmatched. The germline V gene encodes CDR1 GTSNPN and CDR2 SVGIG (reference sequence). The CDR3 region is CAWSSRTGWTYNSPLHF. The CDR3 DNA reads TGTGCCTGGAGTAGCCGGACAGGATGGACCTATAATTCACCCCTCCACTTT.

The chain recombines TRBV11-3 with TRBJ2-7, with 9 nucleotides matching TRBD2. From germline, CDR1 is SGHNT and CDR2 YENEEA. Trimming at V came to 5 bases and at J to 5 bases, leaving 7 bases not matched to a gene. The CDR3 consists of 14 residues. CDR3 DNA sequence: TGTGCCAGCAGCCCTGGGACTAGCTTCCACGAGCAGTACTTC. Translation gives CASSPGTSFHEQYF.

The J gene is TRBJ1-1, the V gene TRBV20-1, with D hard to call. Germline V gene data show CDR1 as DFQATT and CDR2 as SNEGSKA (reference sequence). The CDR3 extends over 15 amino acids. V was shortened by 3 bases and J by 3 bases, with 17 bases between the two germline ends. The CDR3 bases are TGCAGTGCTAGTCGCCCCGGAGGGTTAGACACTGAAGCTTTCTTT. Its protein product is CSASRPGGLDTEAFF.

The CDR3 spells CASSTPGLVTDTQYF. For the CDR3, the DNA is TGTGCCAGCAGTACACCGGGACTAGTCACAGATACGCAGTATTTT. The chain joins TRBV6-6 to TRBJ2-3; 8 nucleotides line up with TRBD2. Trimming took 5 bases from V and 2 from J; bases not matched to a gene: 6. The length of the CDR3 is 15 residues. Germline lookup yields CDR1 MNHNY and CDR2 SVGAGI (reference sequence).

This clone was detected only once. The chain is built from TRBV30 and TRBJ2-6; unclear D gene. Germline V gene sequence: CDR1 GTSNPN, CDR2 SVGIG (reference sequence). The CDR3 has 15 residues. The ends were cut back, 1 base at V and 0 bases at J, with 7 bases in the middle. The CDR3 DNA sequence: TGTGCCTGGAGTGCGGAGAACTCTGGGGCCAACGTCCTGACTTTC. Protein: CAWSAENSGANVLTF.

The chain employs TRBV27 and TRBJ1-6; 7 bases map to TRBD1. The CDR3 extends over 15 amino acids. Germline V gene lookup returns CDR1 MNHEY and CDR2 SMNVEV (reference sequence). Trimming at V came to 4 bases and at J to 10 bases, leaving 10 bases not matched to a gene. The chain's CDR3 is CASSYYRQGGSPLHF. The CDR3 DNA follows: TGTGCCAGCAGTTACTACCGACAGGGTGGGTCACCCCTCCACTTT.

V is TRBV10-3 and J is TRBJ2-3; 8 positions match TRBD1. The CDR3 length is 15 residues. The V and J ends lost 4 bases and 2 bases, in that order; junction bases with no gene match: 5. Germline V CDR1 and CDR2: ENHRY, SYGVKD. The CDR3 reads CAISGTGGPTDTQYF. The CDR3 coding sequence is TGTGCCATCAGTGGTACAGGGGGACCCACAGATACGCAGTATTTT.

Comments on this clone: At the DNA level, this CDR3 is encoded by other sequences in the same sample as well. The chain couples TRBV19 to TRBJ1-2; a possible D gene is TRBD1 (6 bases). Germline V lookup: CDR1 LNHDA, CDR2 SQIVND (reference sequence). V lost 4 bases to trimming and J lost 3 bases, with 12 bases between them. The CDR3 extends over 14 amino acids. The CDR3 reads CASSSGPGDYGYTF. CDR3 DNA sequence: TGTGCCAGTAGTAGCGGGCCAGGGGACTATGGCTACACCTTC.

The chain carries TRBV27 and TRBJ2-7; no firm D call. The CDR3 has 11 amino acids. The V and J ends lost 4 bases and 9 bases respectively, with 10 bases between them. Germline CDR1 MNHEY, CDR2 SMNVEV (reference sequence). This chain's CDR3 is CASSSYSGQYF. For the CDR3, the DNA is TGTGCCAGCAGTTCTTACTCGGGGCAGTACTTC.

The V and J genes are TRBV7-8 and TRBJ1-1; D is perhaps TRBD1 (6 bases). The germline V gene encodes CDR1 SGHVS and CDR2 FQNEAQ. The CDR3 length is 15 residues. V shed 5 bases and J shed 4 bases, with 17 bases lying between them. CDR3 sequence: CASSPRTVRSTEAFF. For the CDR3, the DNA is TGTGCCAGCAGCCCCAGGACAGTCCGGAGCACTGAAGCTTTCTTT.

V gene TRBV9 combines with J gene TRBJ1-6, with D uncertain. This CDR3 comprises 13 residues. Germline V CDR1 and CDR2: SGDLS, YYNGEE. Trimming pared 0 bases from V and 8 bases from J, leaving 6 bases between. CDR3 DNA: TGTGCCAGCAGCGTAGATTTGGATTCACCCCTCCACTTT. This codes for CASSVDLDSPLHF.

There are a few counts of this clone. The chain employs TRBV5-6 and TRBJ1-5; D not resolved. The CDR3 is 15 amino acids. Per the germline V gene, CDR1 is SGHDT and CDR2 is YYEEEE. The ends were cut back, 2 bases at V and 0 bases at J, with 9 bases in the middle. The DNA of the CDR3 is TGTGCCAGCAGCTTCGGAGGGCGTAGCAATCAGCCCCAGCATTTT. Residues: CASSFGGRSNQPQHF.

This clone was counted once. This chain joins TRBV7-8 and TRBJ1-2; TRBD1 is a possible D gene (6 bases). CDR1 is SGHVS and CDR2 is FQNEAQ in the germline V gene. This CDR3 is 15 amino acids long. The V gene lost 5 bases and the J gene lost 6 bases, with 19 bases spanning the gap. CDR3 in amino acids: CASSTRDTLAHGYTF. CDR3 nucleotide sequence: TGTGCCAGCAGCACCAGGGACACCCTCGCTCATGGCTACACCTTC.

The chain carries TRBV7-3 and TRBJ1-6; 8 nucleotides agree with TRBD1. Germline CDR1 reads SGHTA; CDR2 reads FQGTGA. Unmatched junction bases numbered 2, after V lost 5 bases and J lost 8 bases. CDR3 length equals 13 residues. CDR3 region: CASSADRDSPLHF. As DNA, the CDR3 is TGTGCCAGCAGCGCGGACAGGGATTCACCCCTCCACTTT.

The chain is built from TRBV11-2 and TRBJ2-1; TRBD2 matches at 9 bases. V gave up 1 base and J gave up 3 bases; unmatched junction bases: 7. The germline V gene encodes CDR1 SGHAT and CDR2 FQNNGV. The CDR3 contains 17 residues. CDR3 nucleotides: TGTGCCAGCAGCTTAGGAGGGACTAGCTCCGGCTACAATGAGCAGTTCTTC. Its translation is CASSLGGTSSGYNEQFF. Filled out from reference TRBV11-2 and TRBJ2-1, the complete variable domain reads EAGVAQSPRYKIIEKRQSVAFWCNPISGHATLYWYQQILGQGPKLLIQFQNNGVVDDSQLPKDRFSAERLKGVDSTLKIQPAKLEDSAVYLCASSLGGTSSGYNEQFFGPGTRLTVL.

V is TRBV6-5 and J is TRBJ2-3; TRBD2 aligns across 8 bases. With 7 bases clipped from V and 3 bases from J, the junction kept 3 bases outside the gene matches. Germline lookup yields CDR1 MNHEY and CDR2 SVGAGI. The CDR3 totals 13 residues. The CDR3 bases are TGTGCCAGCACCCCGGGAGGGACAGATACGCAGTATTTT. It translates to CASTPGGTDTQYF.